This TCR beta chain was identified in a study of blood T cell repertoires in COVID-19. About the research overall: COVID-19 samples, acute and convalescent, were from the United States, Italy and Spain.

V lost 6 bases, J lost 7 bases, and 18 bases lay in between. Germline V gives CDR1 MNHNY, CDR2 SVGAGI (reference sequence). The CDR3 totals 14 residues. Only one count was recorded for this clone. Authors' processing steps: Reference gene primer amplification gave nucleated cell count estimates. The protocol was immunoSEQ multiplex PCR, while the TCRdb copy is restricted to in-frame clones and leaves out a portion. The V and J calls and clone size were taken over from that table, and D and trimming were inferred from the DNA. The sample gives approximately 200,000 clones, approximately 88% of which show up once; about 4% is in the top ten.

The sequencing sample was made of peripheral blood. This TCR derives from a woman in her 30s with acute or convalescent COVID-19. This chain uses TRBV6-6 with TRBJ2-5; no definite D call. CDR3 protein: CASSRSTGSGTQYF. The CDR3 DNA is TGTGCCAGCAGCCGCTCTACCGGATCAGGGACCCAGTACTTC.